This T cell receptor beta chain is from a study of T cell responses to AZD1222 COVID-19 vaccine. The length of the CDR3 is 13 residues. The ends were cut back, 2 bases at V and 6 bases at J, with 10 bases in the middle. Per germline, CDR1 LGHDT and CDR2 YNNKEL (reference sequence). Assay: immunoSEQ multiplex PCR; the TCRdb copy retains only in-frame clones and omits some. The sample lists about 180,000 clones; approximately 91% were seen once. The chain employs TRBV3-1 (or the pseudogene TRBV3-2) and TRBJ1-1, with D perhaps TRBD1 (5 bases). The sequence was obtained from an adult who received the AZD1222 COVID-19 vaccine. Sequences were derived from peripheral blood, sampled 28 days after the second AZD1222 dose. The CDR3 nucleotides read TGTGCCAGCAGCCAACGGGGGTCCGCTGAAGCTTTCTTT. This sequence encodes CASSQRGSAEAFF.